This passage covers 28 T cell receptor beta chains from one sample sequenced in a study of blood T cell repertoires in COVID-19. Here immunoSEQ multiplex PCR was the method, and the copy in TCRdb shows in-frame clones only, minus some. The data show about 49,000 clones, approximately 87% seen once. The sequenced material came from peripheral blood. These receptor sequences come from a human donor in a cohort sampled during active COVID-19.

This clone was counted a single time. This chain connects TRBV2 to TRBJ2-3; a possible D gene is TRBD1 (7 bases). V was pared by 9 bases and J by 4 bases, with 11 bases between. The germline CDR1 and CDR2 sequences are SNHLY and FYNNEI. This CDR3 is built from 12 residues. CDR3 sequence (DNA): TGTGCCAGACAGGGGAGGCCAGATACGCAGTATTTT. This translates into CARQGRPDTQYF.

The V and J genes are TRBV30 and TRBJ2-2, with TRBD2 matching over 16 bases. The length of the CDR3 is 16 residues. Per the germline V gene, CDR1 is GTSNPN and CDR2 is SVGIG (reference sequence). Trimming cost V 5 bases and J 5 bases; bases outside gene matches: 5. DNA for the CDR3: TGTGCCTGGGGGGGACTAGCGGGAGGGTGGACCGGGGAGCTGTTTTTT. Translation: CAWGGLAGGWTGELFF.

The rearrangement links TRBV24-1 to TRBJ2-3; TRBD1 agrees at 8 bases. This CDR3 has 18 amino acids. From germline, CDR1 is KGHDR and CDR2 SFDVKD. V dropped 3 bases and J dropped 5; count of bases not matched to a gene: 15. This CDR3 is CATSDPSGAQGGLDTQYF. CDR3 nucleotide sequence: TGTGCCACCAGTGATCCGTCTGGAGCACAGGGGGGACTAGATACGCAGTATTTT.

The chain couples TRBV28 to TRBJ2-2, with TRBD1 matching over 8 bases. This CDR3 is 17 amino acids long. Per the germline V gene, CDR1 is MDHEN and CDR2 is SYDVKM. Unmatched junction bases numbered 8, after V lost 5 bases and J lost 0 bases. The CDR3 protein is CASSPLHRGANTGELFF. The CDR3 bases are TGTGCCAGCAGTCCATTACACAGGGGGGCGAACACCGGGGAGCTGTTTTTT.

This clone showed up just once. V gene TRBV4-1 combines with J gene TRBJ1-6, with 8 bases that match TRBD1. The CDR3 runs to 17 residues. In germline, CDR1 is MGHRA, CDR2 YSYEKL. The V gene end was trimmed by 3 bases and the J gene end by 8 bases; junction bases not matched to a gene: 12. In DNA, the CDR3 is TGCGCCAGCAGCCAGACCGGGACAGGCCGTGATCATTCACCCCTCCACTTT. This codes for CASSQTGTGRDHSPLHF.

The chain employs TRBV6-1 and TRBJ1-3, with TRBD1 as a possible D gene (5 bases). The CDR3 is 16 residues long. Germline V gene lookup returns CDR1 MNHNS and CDR2 SASEGT. The V end lost 1 base, the J end lost 4 bases, and 14 bases lay between the germline ends. The CDR3 DNA reads TGTGCCAGCAGTGAAGAGTATAAGACAGACGGAAACACCATATATTTT. It is translated as CASSEEYKTDGNTIYF.

The chain carries TRBV27 and TRBJ2-1; 10 nucleotides match TRBD2. Trimming at V came to 5 bases and at J to 4 bases, leaving 8 bases not matched to a gene. CDR3 length: 16 amino acids. Germline V gene sequence: CDR1 MNHEY, CDR2 SMNVEV (reference sequence). Written as DNA, the CDR3 is TGTGCCAGCAGTACCAAACTAGCGGGGACATACAATGAGCAGTTCTTC. Protein sequence: CASSTKLAGTYNEQFF.

The rearrangement joins TRBV18 to TRBJ2-3, with TRBD2 matching 8 bases. This CDR3 region has 16 residues. V was pared by 3 bases and J by 0 bases, with 5 bases of the junction left unmatched. In germline, CDR1 is KGHSH, CDR2 LQKENI. This chain's CDR3 is CASSPLGLGSTDTQYF. CDR3 nucleotides: TGTGCCAGCTCACCGCTGGGACTAGGTAGCACAGATACGCAGTATTTT.

This chain uses TRBV7-9 with TRBJ2-1, with TRBD1 identical over 8 bases. From germline, CDR1 is SEHNR and CDR2 FQNEAQ (reference sequence). The CDR3 sequence is 19 residues long. V lost 4 bases, J lost 5 bases, and 19 bases stayed unmatched. The DNA of the CDR3 is TGTGCCAGCAGCTCCACAGGGGGGCTCGGGAGTAAAAAAAACAATGAGCAGTTCTTC. This sequence encodes CASSSTGGLGSKKNNEQFF.

The rearrangement links TRBV28 to TRBJ2-2; a weak D match, TRBD2 (5 bases). The CDR3 runs 13 residues. Trimming stripped 3 bases from V and 6 bases from J, with 8 bases between. Per germline, CDR1 MDHEN and CDR2 SYDVKM. CDR3 coding DNA: TGTGCCAGCAGTTTGAGGGAGCCCGGGGAGCTGTTTTTT. The encoded protein is CASSLREPGELFF. Looking up the rest from reference TRBV28 and TRBJ2-2 gives the full variable domain: DVKVTQSSRYLVKRTGEKVFLECVQDMDHENMFWYRQDPGLGLRLIYFSYDVKMKEKGDIPEGYSVSREKKERFSLILESASTNQTSMYLCASSLREPGELFFGEGSRLTVL.

The rearrangement uses TRBV24-1 and TRBJ2-6; D gene unclear. CDR3 size: 14 residues. Germline V CDR1 and CDR2: KGHDR, SFDVKD. The V end lost 5 bases, the J end lost 1 base, and 5 bases lay between the germline ends. The CDR3 sequence is CATSAASGANVLTF. The CDR3 DNA reads as TGTGCCACCAGTGCCGCGTCTGGGGCCAACGTCCTGACTTTC.

The J gene is TRBJ2-3, the V gene TRBV27; tentative D call: TRBD2 (5 bases). The V gene lost 1 base and the J gene lost 4 bases, with 21 bases spanning the gap. This CDR3 has 18 amino acids. Germline loops: CDR1 MNHEY, CDR2 SMNVEV (reference sequence). CDR3 in amino acids: CASSLLSPHGGGADTQYF. The CDR3 nucleotides read TGTGCCAGCAGTTTATTATCCCCCCATGGAGGTGGCGCAGATACGCAGTATTTT.

The chain is built from TRBV2 and TRBJ1-4, with D perhaps TRBD1 (6 bases). CDR1 and CDR2 from the germline V gene are SNHLY and FYNNEI. The ends were cut back, 10 bases at V and 2 bases at J, with 11 bases in the middle. The CDR3 has 13 amino acids. DNA for the CDR3: TGTGCCATTACCCAGGGGACTAATGAAAAACTGTTTTTT. Translated, it gives CAITQGTNEKLFF. Full variable domain (remainder filled in from reference TRBV2 and TRBJ1-4): EPEVTQTPSHQVTQMGQEVILRCVPISNHLYFYWYRQILGQKVEFLVSFYNNEISEKSEIFDDQFSVERPDGSNFTLKIRSTKLEDSAMYFCAITQGTNEKLFFGSGTQLSVL.

The V call is TRBV21-1, the J call TRBJ1-2; no check of the table's D call, TRBD1, against the DNA was made. TRBV21-1 is a pseudogene locus. This CDR3 comprises 15 residues. The CDR3 bases are TGTGCCAGCAGCAAGGAGGGTAACAGGGGGTTTGGCTACACCTTC. This encodes CASSKEGNRGFGYTF.

This clone was counted a few times. The rearrangement uses TRBV2 and TRBJ1-2; weak D call: TRBD1 (5 bases). Trimming stripped 4 bases from V and 8 bases from J, with 11 bases between. Per germline, CDR1 SNHLY and CDR2 FYNNEI. This CDR3 is 12 amino acids long. The CDR3 here is CASSVQGYGYTF. Here the CDR3 DNA reads TGTGCCAGCAGTGTCCAGGGATACGGCTACACCTTC.

This chain joins TRBV4-1 and TRBJ2-1; a possible D gene is TRBD1 (6 bases). Trimming took off 4 bases at V and 6 bases at J, with 19 bases between the two ends. Germline assignment: CDR1 MGHRA and CDR2 YSYEKL. This CDR3 region has 16 residues. The CDR3 is CASSPFGGPAGNEQFF. The CDR3 nucleotides read TGCGCCAGCAGCCCTTTTGGGGGCCCGGCGGGCAATGAGCAGTTCTTC.

The rearrangement joins TRBV19 to TRBJ2-1; 8 nucleotides align to TRBD2. The junction had 8 bases not matched to a gene; V was cut back by 4 bases and J by 0 bases. Per germline, CDR1 LNHDA and CDR2 SQIVND (reference sequence). This CDR3 spans 17 amino acids. Here the CDR3 reads CASSTGAAGVSYNEQFF. As DNA, the CDR3 is TGTGCCAGTAGTACCGGCGCAGCGGGAGTCTCCTACAATGAGCAGTTCTTC.

The V gene is TRBV5-5, the J gene TRBJ1-1, with D perhaps TRBD1 (6 bases). Germline lookup yields CDR1 SGHKS and CDR2 YYEKEE (reference sequence). The CDR3 spans 13 residues. Trimming pared 4 bases from V and 9 bases from J, leaving 16 bases between. CDR3 sequence: CASSPQGQFKAFF. The CDR3 region has the DNA TGTGCCAGCAGCCCCCAGGGACAATTCAAAGCTTTCTTT. The variable domain in full, with the rest retrieved from reference TRBV5-5 and TRBJ1-1, is DAGVTQSPTHLIKTRGQQVTLRCSPISGHKSVSWYQQVLGQGPQFIFQYYEKEERGRGNFPDRFSARQFPNYSSELNVNALLLGDSALYLCASSPQGQFKAFFGQGTRLTVV.

The chain's CDR3 is CASSSGQGARRGYNSPLHF. Here the CDR3 DNA reads TGCGCCAGCAGCTCGGGACAGGGTGCCCGTCGTGGTTATAATTCACCCCTCCACTTT. J is TRBJ1-6 and V is TRBV5-1; 9 bases match TRBD1. The CDR3 sequence is 19 residues long. V lost 3 bases and J lost 4; bases outside the gene matches: 14. Per the germline V gene, CDR1 is SGHRS and CDR2 is YFSETQ.

V gene TRBV6-6 combines with J gene TRBJ2-7, with 7 bases fitting TRBD1. The CDR3 spans 15 residues. CDR1 is MNHNY and CDR2 is SVGAGI in the germline V gene (reference sequence). Germline trimming cut 4 bases from V and 0 bases from J; bases unmatched to any gene: 6. This chain's CDR3 is CASSWTGDSSYEQYF. The DNA of the CDR3 is TGTGCCAGCAGTTGGACAGGCGATAGCTCCTACGAGCAGTACTTC.

This chain links TRBV6-6 with TRBJ1-2, with 11 bases identical to TRBD1. V gave up 5 bases and J gave up 3 bases; unmatched junction bases: 5. The CDR3 contains 15 residues. Germline lookup yields CDR1 MNHNY and CDR2 SVGAGI (reference sequence). The CDR3 DNA reads TGTGCCAGCAGTCAGGACAGGGGGCTGGACTATGGCTACACCTTC. Translation: CASSQDRGLDYGYTF.

The CDR3 DNA reads TGTGCCAGCGGAGGTGGGGGGATATGGGAAAAACTGTTTTTT. Encoded protein: CASGGGGIWEKLFF. The chain employs TRBV6-6 and TRBJ1-4; D is perhaps TRBD1 (5 bases). CDR3 length: 14 residues. Germline loops: CDR1 MNHNY, CDR2 SVGAGI (reference sequence). Deletions cut 8 bases from V and 8 bases from J, with 18 bases between.

The V gene is TRBV10-3, the J gene TRBJ2-5, with a tentative D call TRBD1 (6 bases). V lost 0 bases to trimming and J lost 4 bases, with 15 bases between them. The CDR3 is made up of 16 amino acids. Germline V gene data show CDR1 as ENHRY and CDR2 as SYGVKD. The CDR3 nucleotides are TGTGCCATCAGTGAGTCGCTGGAAGGGACACGAGAGACCCAGTACTTC. Its protein is CAISESLEGTRETQYF.

This chain uses TRBV11-2 with TRBJ2-5; 7 bases map to TRBD1. CDR3 length: 13 amino acids. Germline V lookup: CDR1 SGHAT, CDR2 FQNNGV. The trim removed 8 bases at V and 1 base at J, leaving 4 bases unmatched. For the CDR3, the DNA is TGTGCCAGCCGACAGGGCCCCCAAGAGACCCAGTACTTC. The encoded protein is CASRQGPQETQYF.

The chain couples TRBV24-1 to TRBJ2-1; 10 bases map to TRBD1. Trimming took 3 bases from V and 6 from J; bases not matched to a gene: 4. From germline, CDR1 is KGHDR and CDR2 SFDVKD. CDR3 length: 15 residues. CDR3 amino acids: CATSDRDRGGNEQFF. CDR3 sequence (DNA): TGTGCCACCAGTGATCGGGACAGGGGAGGCAATGAGCAGTTCTTC.

The gene calls are TRBV28 and TRBJ1-1, with D tentatively TRBD1 (6 bases). V lost 6 bases and J 4 bases, leaving 18 bases between the germline ends. Germline V gene lookup returns CDR1 MDHEN and CDR2 SYDVKM. The CDR3 runs 15 residues. The CDR3 here is CASSKGGTGTTEAFF. The CDR3 DNA reads TGTGCCAGCAGCAAGGGCGGCACAGGGACCACTGAAGCTTTCTTT.

J is TRBJ1-3 and V is TRBV20-1; D gene uncertain. With 7 bases removed from V and 0 bases from J, the gap between germline ends came to 4 bases. Germline CDR1 is DFQATT and CDR2 is SNEGSKA (reference sequence). The CDR3 spans 11 residues. The DNA for the CDR3 is TGCAGTGTTCACTCTGGAAACACCATATATTTT. Protein: CSVHSGNTIYF.

The chain links TRBV5-1 to TRBJ2-7; D remains ambiguous. The CDR3 is 14 residues long. V lost 4 bases, J lost 0 bases, and 11 bases lay in between. Looked up from germline, CDR1 is SGHRS and CDR2 is YFSETQ. Written as DNA, the CDR3 is TGCGCCAGCAGCGAGCAGGCCACCTCCTACGAGCAGTACTTC. Translation gives CASSEQATSYEQYF. Complete variable domain (other parts from reference TRBV5-1 and TRBJ2-7): KAGVTQTPRYLIKTRGQQVTLSCSPISGHRSVSWYQQTPGQGLQFLFEYFSETQRNKGNFPGRFSGRQFSNSRSEMNVSTLELGDSALYLCASSEQATSYEQYFGPGTRLTVT.